These 5 T cell receptor beta chains came from one sample sequenced in a study of T cell responses to AZD1222 COVID-19 vaccine. Method: immunoSEQ multiplex PCR; TCRdb's copy keeps in-frame clones and lacks some. The repertoire consists of roughly 140,000 clones, with roughly 90% occurring once and the leading ten covering roughly 4.7%. Sequencing was performed on peripheral blood, taken on day 0 of AZD1222 vaccination. These receptors all stem from an adult in good health.

A word on this clone: The junction shows a germline mismatch at one end, possibly a read error. The chain joins TRBV7-7 to TRBJ2-5, with D unclear. The CDR3 contains 14 residues. Germline CDR1 is SSHAT and CDR2 is FNYEAQ (reference sequence). CDR3 in DNA: TGTGCTAGCAGCTTATCTTTTGGGGTAGAGACCCAGTACTTC. This encodes CASSLSFGVETQYF.

This chain uses TRBV29-1 with TRBJ2-7; no definite D call. Trimming pared 2 bases from V and 6 bases from J, leaving 8 bases between. Germline CDR1 is SQVTM and CDR2 is ANQGSEA. The CDR3 covers 11 residues. CDR3 loop: CSVEFTSEQYF. CDR3 bases: TGCAGCGTTGAATTCACAAGCGAGCAGTACTTC.

This sequence joins TRBV7-2 and TRBJ1-1; 11 bases are shared with TRBD1. Germline CDR1 reads SGHTA; CDR2 reads FQGNSA. CDR3 length: 15 residues. V lost 1 base and J lost 4; bases outside the gene matches: 2. The CDR3 DNA is TGTGCCAGCAGCTTAGGGGACAGGGGGAGCACTGAAGCTTTCTTT. It is translated as CASSLGDRGSTEAFF.

J is TRBJ2-7 and V is TRBV15; D possibly corresponds to TRBD2 (6 bases). Trimming cost V 3 bases and J 6 bases, with 12 bases left between them. The germline gives CDR1 LNHNV, CDR2 YYDKDF (reference sequence). There are 13 residues in the CDR3. The CDR3 spells CATSRRRGSEQYF. The CDR3 DNA is TGTGCCACCAGCAGGAGGAGGGGTTCCGAGCAGTACTTC.

V and J are TRBV9 and TRBJ2-1; D gene ambiguous. Trimming took off 0 bases at V and 5 bases at J, with 9 bases between the two ends. The CDR3 spans 14 residues. Germline CDR1 reads SGDLS; CDR2 reads YYNGEE. The CDR3 loop reads CASSVVGSHNEQFF. CDR3 DNA sequence: TGTGCCAGCAGCGTAGTTGGTAGCCACAATGAGCAGTTCTTC.